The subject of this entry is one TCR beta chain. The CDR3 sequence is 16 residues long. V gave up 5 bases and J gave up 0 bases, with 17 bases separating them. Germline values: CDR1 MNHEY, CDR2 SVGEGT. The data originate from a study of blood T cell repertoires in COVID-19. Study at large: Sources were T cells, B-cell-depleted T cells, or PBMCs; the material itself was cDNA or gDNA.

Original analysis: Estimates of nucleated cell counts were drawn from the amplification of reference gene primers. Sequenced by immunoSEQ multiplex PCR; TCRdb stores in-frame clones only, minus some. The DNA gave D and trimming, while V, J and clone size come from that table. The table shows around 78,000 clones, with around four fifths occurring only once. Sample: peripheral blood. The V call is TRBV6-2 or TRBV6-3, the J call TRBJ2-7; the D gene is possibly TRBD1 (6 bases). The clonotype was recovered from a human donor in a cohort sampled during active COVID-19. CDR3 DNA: TGTGCCAGCAGTCTCGGCCGACAGGACCTCTCCTACGAGCAGTACTTC. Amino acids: CASSLGRQDLSYEQYF.